This TCR beta chain was documented in a study of blood T cell repertoires in COVID-19. Source study methods: Estimation of nucleated cell counts relied on the amplification of reference gene primers. Libraries were prepared by immunoSEQ multiplex PCR; TCRdb keeps only in-frame clonotypes and omits some of them. For V, J and clone size, that table is used; D and trimming come from the DNA. This table holds approximately 310,000 clones, roughly 84% found once. Trimming removed 4 bases from V and 4 bases from J; junction bases left unmatched: 8. This CDR3 spans 15 amino acids. Per the germline V gene, CDR1 is SNHLY and CDR2 is FYNNEI.

The sample comprised peripheral blood. This chain links TRBV2 with TRBJ2-7; 9 nucleotides agree with TRBD1. This clonotype was obtained from a middle-aged man with active or convalescent COVID-19. The CDR3 DNA reads TGTGCCAGCAGTGGCCGGGACAGGGTCTCGTACGAGCAGTACTTC. Translation: CASSGRDRVSYEQYF.